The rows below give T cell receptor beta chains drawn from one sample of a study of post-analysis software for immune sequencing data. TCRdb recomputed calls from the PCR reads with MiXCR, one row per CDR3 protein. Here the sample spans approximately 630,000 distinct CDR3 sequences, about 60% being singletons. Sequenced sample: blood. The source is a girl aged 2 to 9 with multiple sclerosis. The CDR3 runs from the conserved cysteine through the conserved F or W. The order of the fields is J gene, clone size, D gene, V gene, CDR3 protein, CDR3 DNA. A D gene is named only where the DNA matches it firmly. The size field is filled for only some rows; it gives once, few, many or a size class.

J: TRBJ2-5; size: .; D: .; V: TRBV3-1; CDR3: CASSQDLGLKETQYF; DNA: TGTGCCAGCAGCCAAGATCTGGGACTCAAAGAGACCCAGTACTTC
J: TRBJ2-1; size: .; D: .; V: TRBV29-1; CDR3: CSVEGRRSDNEQFF; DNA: TGCAGCGTTGAGGGAAGAAGGTCGGACAATGAGCAGTTCTTC
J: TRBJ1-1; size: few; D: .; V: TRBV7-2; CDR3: CASSFLTVNTEAFF; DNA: TGTGCCAGCAGCTTCCTAACGGTGAACACTGAAGCTTTCTTT
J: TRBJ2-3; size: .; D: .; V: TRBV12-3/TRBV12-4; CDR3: CASSPELDTQYF; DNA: TGTGCCAGCAGTCCGGAGTTAGATACGCAGTATTTT
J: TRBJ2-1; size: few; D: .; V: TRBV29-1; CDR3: CSVEPGAGYNEQFF; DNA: TGCAGCGTTGAACCGGGGGCGGGTTACAATGAGCAGTTCTTC
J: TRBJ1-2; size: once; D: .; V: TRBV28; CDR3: CASRMTVYGYTF; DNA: TGTGCCAGCAGGATGACAGTTTATGGCTACACCTTC
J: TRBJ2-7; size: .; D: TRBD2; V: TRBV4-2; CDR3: CASSQAATSGTYEQYF; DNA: TGTGCCAGCAGCCAGGCTGCGACTAGCGGAACCTACGAGCAGTACTTC
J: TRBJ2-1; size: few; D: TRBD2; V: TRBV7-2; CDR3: CASSFGLADPNEQFF; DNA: TGTGCCAGCAGCTTCGGACTAGCGGACCCCAATGAGCAGTTCTTC
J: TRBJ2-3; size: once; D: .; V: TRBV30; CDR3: CAWSAPTGSTDTQYF; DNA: TGTGCCTGGAGTGCCCCGACCGGTAGCACAGACACGCAGTATTTT
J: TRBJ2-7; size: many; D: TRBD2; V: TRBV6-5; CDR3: CASSYGTSSYEQYF; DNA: TGTGCCAGCAGTTACGGGACTAGCTCCTACGAGCAGTACTTC
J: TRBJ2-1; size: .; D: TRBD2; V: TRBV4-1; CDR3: CASSQNPLAGGRYNEQFF; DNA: TGCGCCAGCAGCCAAAACCCCCTAGCGGGGGGGAGATACAATGAGCAGTTCTTC
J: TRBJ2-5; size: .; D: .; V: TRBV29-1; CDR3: CSTRASGTQYF; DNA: TGCAGCACCAGGGCTTCGGGGACCCAGTACTTC
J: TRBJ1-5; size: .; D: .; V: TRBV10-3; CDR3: CAISDQGSNQPQHF; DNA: TGTGCCATCAGTGACCAGGGAAGCAATCAGCCCCAGCATTTT
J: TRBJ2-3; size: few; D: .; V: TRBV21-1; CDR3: CASSKREILHDTQYF; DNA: TGTGCCAGCAGCAAACGTGAGATCCTTCACGATACGCAGTATTTT
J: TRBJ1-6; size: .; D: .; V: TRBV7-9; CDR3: CASSFRALPNSPLHF; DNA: TGTGCCAGCAGCTTCCGGGCCCTTCCAAATTCACCCCTCCACTTT
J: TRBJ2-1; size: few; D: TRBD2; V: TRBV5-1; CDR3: CASSLAPSGTRSYNEQFF; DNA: TGCGCCAGCAGCTTGGCCCCTAGCGGGACCCGCTCCTACAATGAGCAGTTCTTC
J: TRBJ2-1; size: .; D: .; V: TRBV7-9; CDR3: CASWTGDEQFF; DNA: TGTGCCTCATGGACCGGCGATGAGCAGTTCTTC
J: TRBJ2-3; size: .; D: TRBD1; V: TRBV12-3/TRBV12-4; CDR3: CASSLQPRDRPTDTQYF; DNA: TGTGCCAGCAGTCTCCAGCCCCGGGACAGGCCCACAGATACGCAGTATTTT
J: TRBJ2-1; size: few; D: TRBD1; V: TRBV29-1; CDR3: CSVEGGQDSYNEQFF; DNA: TGCAGCGTTGAAGGGGGACAGGACTCATACAATGAGCAGTTCTTC
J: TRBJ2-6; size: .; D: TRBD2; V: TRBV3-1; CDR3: CASSPLGRGSGANVLTF; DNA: TGTGCCAGCAGCCCACTGGGGAGGGGCTCTGGGGCCAACGTCCTGACTTTC
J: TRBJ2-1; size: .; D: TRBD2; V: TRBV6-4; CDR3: CASSEATSPGEQFF; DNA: TGTGCCAGCAGTGAAGCGACTAGCCCTGGTGAGCAGTTCTTC
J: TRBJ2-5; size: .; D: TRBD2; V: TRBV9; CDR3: CASSVDWASGSQETQYF; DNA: TGTGCCAGCAGCGTAGATTGGGCTAGCGGGTCCCAAGAGACCCAGTACTTC